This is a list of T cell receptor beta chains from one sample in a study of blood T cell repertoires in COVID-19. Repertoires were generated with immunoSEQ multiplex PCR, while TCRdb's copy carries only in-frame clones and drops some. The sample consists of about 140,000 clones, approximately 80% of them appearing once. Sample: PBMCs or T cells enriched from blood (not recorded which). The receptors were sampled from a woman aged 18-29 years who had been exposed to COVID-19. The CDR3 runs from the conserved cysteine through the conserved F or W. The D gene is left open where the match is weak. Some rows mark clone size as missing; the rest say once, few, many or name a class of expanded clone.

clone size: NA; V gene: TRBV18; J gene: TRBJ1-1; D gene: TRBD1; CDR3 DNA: TGTGCCAGCTCACCGGTGGGACAGGGGGCGAACACTGAAGCTTTCTTT; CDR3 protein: CASSPVGQGANTEAFF
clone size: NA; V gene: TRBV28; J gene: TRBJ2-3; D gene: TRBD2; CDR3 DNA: TGTGCCAGCAGTAGCGGGGGTTCCGTAGATACGCAGTATTTT; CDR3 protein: CASSSGGSVDTQYF
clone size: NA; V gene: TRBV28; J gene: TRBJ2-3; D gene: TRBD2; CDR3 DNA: TGTGCCAGCAGTTTATCTTCCCTAGCGGGAGTAAGCACAGATACGCAGTATTTT; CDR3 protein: CASSLSSLAGVSTDTQYF
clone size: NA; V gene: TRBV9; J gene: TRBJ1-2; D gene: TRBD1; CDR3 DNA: TGTGCCAGCAGCGTCCGGGACAGGGGTAGTGAGGGCTACACCTTC; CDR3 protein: CASSVRDRGSEGYTF
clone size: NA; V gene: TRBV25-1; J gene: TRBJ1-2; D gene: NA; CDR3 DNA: TGTGCCAGCAGTGATGACCGCGGGGCCTATGGCTACACCTTC; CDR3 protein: CASSDDRGAYGYTF
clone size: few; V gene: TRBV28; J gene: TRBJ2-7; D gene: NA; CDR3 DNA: TGTGCCAGCAGTAAGCCGATAGCGGCGGCCGAGCAGTACTTC; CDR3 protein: CASSKPIAAAEQYF
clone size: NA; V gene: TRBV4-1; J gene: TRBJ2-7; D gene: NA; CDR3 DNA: TGCGCCAGCAGCCAATTACTGGTCTCCTACGAGCAGTACTTC; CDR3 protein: CASSQLLVSYEQYF
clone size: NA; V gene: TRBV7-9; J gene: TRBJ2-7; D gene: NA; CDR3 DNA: TGTGCCAGCAGCCCCCGTGACGAGCAGTACTTC; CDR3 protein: CASSPRDEQYF
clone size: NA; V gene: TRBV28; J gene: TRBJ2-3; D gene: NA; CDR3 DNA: TGTGCCAGCGGCCCGGACAGCCACACAGATACGCAGTATTTT; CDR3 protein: CASGPDSHTDTQYF
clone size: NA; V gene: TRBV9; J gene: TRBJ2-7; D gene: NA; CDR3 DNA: TGTGCCAGCAGCGTAGACCAGGGGGGTAAGTGGGAGCAGTACTTC; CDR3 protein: CASSVDQGGKWEQYF
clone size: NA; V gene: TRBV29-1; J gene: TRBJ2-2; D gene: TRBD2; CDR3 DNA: TGCAGCGTTGAGGTAGCGGGATCTAACACCGGGGAGCTGTTTTTT; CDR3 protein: CSVEVAGSNTGELFF
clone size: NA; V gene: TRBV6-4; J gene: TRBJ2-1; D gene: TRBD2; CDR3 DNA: TGTGCCAGCAGTGTACTAGCGGGAGAAGTCCACGAGCAGTTCTTC; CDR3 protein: CASSVLAGEVHEQFF
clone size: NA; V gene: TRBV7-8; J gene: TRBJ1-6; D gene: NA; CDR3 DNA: TGTGCCAGCAGCTTGTTAGGACAGAACTCACCCCTCCACTTT; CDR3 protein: CASSLLGQNSPLHF
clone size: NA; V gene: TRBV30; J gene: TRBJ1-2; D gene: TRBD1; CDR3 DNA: TGTGCCGGTAACAGGGGGCAAGGGTATGGCTACACCTTC; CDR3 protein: CAGNRGQGYGYTF
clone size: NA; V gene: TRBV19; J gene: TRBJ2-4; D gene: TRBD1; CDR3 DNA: TGTGCCAGTAGAGAGACAGGGGGCTCAACCAAAAACATTCAGTACTTC; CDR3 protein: CASRETGGSTKNIQYF
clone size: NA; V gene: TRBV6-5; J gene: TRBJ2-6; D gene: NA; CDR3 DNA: TGTGCCAGCGGCTCGCAGGCCTCTGGGGCCAACGTCCTGACTTTC; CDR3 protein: CASGSQASGANVLTF
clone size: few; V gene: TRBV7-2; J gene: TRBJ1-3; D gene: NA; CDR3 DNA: TGTGCCAGCAGCACTGGACAAGTAGGAAACACCATATATTTT; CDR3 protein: CASSTGQVGNTIYF
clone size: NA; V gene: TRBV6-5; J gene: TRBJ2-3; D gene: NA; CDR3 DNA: TGTGCCAGCAGTCCCTCTCAGGGTTCGCAGTATTTT; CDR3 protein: CASSPSQGSQYF
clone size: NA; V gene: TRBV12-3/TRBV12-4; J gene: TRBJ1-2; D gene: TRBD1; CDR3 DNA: TGTGCCAGCAGACCCGGGACAGGCCTCTCCACCTTC; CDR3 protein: CASRPGTGLSTF
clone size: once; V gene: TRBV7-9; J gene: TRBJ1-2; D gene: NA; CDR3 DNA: TGTGCCAGCAGCTTACCTTTGCGGGGAAGCTATGGCTACACCTTC; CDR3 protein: CASSLPLRGSYGYTF
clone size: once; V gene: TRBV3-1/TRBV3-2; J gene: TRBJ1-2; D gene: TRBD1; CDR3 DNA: TGTGCCAGCAGCCACCTCCTCGACAGGGGAAACTATGGCTACACCTTC; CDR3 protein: CASSHLLDRGNYGYTF
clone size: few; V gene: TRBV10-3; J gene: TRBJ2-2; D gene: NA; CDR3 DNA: TGTGCCATCAACAGTCTCGCGAGCACCGGGGAGCTGTTTTTT; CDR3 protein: CAINSLASTGELFF
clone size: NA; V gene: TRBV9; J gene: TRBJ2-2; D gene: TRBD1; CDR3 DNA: TGTGCCAGCAGCGTACAGGGGGCGGGGGAGCTGTTTTTT; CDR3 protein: CASSVQGAGELFF
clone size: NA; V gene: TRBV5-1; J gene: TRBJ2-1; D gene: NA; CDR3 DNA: TGCGCCAGCAGCTTGGTTAGCGGACTCAACAATGAGCAGTTCTTC; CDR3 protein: CASSLVSGLNNEQFF
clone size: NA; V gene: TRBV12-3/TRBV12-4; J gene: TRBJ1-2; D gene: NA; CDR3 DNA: TGTGCCAGCCGCCGACAGTCCACCTATGGCTACACCTTC; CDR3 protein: CASRRQSTYGYTF
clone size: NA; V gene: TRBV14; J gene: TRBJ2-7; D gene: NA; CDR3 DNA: TGTGCCAGCAGCCAAGTACAAGGGGCCTCCTACGAGCAGTACTTC; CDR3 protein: CASSQVQGASYEQYF
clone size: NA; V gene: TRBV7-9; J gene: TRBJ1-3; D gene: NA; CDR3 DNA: TGTGCCAGCAGCTTACCACCCCAGGGTTCTGGAAACACCATATATTTT; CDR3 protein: CASSLPPQGSGNTIYF
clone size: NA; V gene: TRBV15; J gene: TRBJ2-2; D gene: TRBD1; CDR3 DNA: TGTGCCACCAGCAGAGATTACGGACAGGGCGGCGGGGAGCTGTTTTTT; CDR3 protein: CATSRDYGQGGGELFF
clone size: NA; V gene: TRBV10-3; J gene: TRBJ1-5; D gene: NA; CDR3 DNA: TGTGCCATCAGTGAGTCGACACATAGCAATCAGCCCCAGCATTTT; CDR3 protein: CAISESTHSNQPQHF
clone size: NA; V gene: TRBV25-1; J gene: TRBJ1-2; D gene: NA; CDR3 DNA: TGTGCCAGCAGTGAAGGCAGAGAGGACTACACCTTC; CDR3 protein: CASSEGREDYTF
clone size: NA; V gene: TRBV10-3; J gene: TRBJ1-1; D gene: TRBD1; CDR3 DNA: TGTGCCATCAGACCCACAGGGGACCCCCAGGCTTTCTTT; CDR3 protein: CAIRPTGDPQAFF
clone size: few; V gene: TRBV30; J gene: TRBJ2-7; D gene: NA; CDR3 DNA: TGTGCCTGGAGTGCCGGACTGCTACCTTCCTACGAGCAGTACTTC; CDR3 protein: CAWSAGLLPSYEQYF
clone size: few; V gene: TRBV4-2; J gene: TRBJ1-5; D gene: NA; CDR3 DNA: TGTGCCAGCAGCCAAGGAGGTGTTGAGGGCAATCAGCCCCAGCATTTT; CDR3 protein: CASSQGGVEGNQPQHF
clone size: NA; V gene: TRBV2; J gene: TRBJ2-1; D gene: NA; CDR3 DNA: TGTGCCAGCAGTGCCCACGCGGGAACCTACAATGAGCAGTTCTTC; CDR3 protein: CASSAHAGTYNEQFF
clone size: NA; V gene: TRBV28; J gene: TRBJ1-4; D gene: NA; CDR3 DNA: TGTGCCAGCAGTTCAGGCCAGAATGAAAAACTGTTTTTT; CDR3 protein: CASSSGQNEKLFF
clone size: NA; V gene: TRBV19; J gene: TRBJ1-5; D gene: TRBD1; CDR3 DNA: TGTGCCAGTAGCCCGAATCAGGGGGGCGGCCAGCCCCAGCATTTT; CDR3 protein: CASSPNQGGGQPQHF
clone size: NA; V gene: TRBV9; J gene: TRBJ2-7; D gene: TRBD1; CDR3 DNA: TGTGCCAGCAGCGTAGCGGGACAGGGGGCCTACGAGCAGTACTTC; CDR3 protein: CASSVAGQGAYEQYF
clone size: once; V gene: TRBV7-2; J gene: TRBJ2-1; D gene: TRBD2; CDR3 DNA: TGTGCCAGCACCCCAGGGAGGGTGCAGTTCTTC; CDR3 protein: CASTPGRVQFF
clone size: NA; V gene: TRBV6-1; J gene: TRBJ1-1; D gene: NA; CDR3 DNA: TGTGCCAGCAGTGAAGAACAACAAATGAACACTGAAGCTTTCTTT; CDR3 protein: CASSEEQQMNTEAFF
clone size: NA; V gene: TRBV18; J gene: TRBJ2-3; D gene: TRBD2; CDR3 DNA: TGTGCCAGCTCACTCGGGAGGCCGAGCACAGATACGCAGTATTTT; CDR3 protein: CASSLGRPSTDTQYF
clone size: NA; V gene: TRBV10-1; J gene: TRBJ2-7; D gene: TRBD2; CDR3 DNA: TGCGCCAGCAGTATAAGCCGGGAGGGACGGGAGCAGTACTTC; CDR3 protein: CASSISREGREQYF
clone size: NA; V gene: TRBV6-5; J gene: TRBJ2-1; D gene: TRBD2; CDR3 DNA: TGTGCCAGCAGTTACTTAGGGACTAGCGGTTTAAATGAGCAGTTCTTC; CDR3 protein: CASSYLGTSGLNEQFF
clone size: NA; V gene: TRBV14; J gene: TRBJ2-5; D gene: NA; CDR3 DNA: TGTGCCAGCAGCCAAAGCGTCCTAGAGACCCAGTACTTC; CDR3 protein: CASSQSVLETQYF
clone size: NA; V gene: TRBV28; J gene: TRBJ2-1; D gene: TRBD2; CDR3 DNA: TGTGCCAGCAGAGCCCCTAGCGGGAGCTCCTACAATGAGCAGTTCTTC; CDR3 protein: CASRAPSGSSYNEQFF
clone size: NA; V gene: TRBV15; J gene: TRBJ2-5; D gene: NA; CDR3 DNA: TGTGCCACCAGCAGAGATTCACGGGAAGAGACCCAGTACTTC; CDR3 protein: CATSRDSREETQYF
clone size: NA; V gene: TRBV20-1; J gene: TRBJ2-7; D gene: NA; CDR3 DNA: TGCAGTGCTAGTCACGGGGTTAGCGAGCAGTACTTC; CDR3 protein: CSASHGVSEQYF
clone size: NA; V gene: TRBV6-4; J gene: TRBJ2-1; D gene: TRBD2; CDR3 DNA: TGTGCCAGCAGTGTTCTAGCGGCAAATGAGCAGTTCTTC; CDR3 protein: CASSVLAANEQFF
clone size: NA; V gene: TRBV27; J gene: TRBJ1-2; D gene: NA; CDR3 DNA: TGTGCCAGCAGTACGTATGCAGGGGATTCCTATGGCTACACCTTC; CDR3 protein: CASSTYAGDSYGYTF
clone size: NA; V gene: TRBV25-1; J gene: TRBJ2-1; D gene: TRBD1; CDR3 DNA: TGTGCCAGCAGTGAATATGGGCAGGGGACAGGGGGCTGGAATGAGCAGTTCTTC; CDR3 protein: CASSEYGQGTGGWNEQFF
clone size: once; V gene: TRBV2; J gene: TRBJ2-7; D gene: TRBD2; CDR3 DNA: TGTGCCAGCAGTGAACCCGGGAGGGTCTACGAGCAGTACTTC; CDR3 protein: CASSEPGRVYEQYF
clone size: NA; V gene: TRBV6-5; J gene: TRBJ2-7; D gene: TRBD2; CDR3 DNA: TGTGCCAGCAGTAGACTAGCGGGAGCGAACGAGCAGTACTTC; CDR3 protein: CASSRLAGANEQYF